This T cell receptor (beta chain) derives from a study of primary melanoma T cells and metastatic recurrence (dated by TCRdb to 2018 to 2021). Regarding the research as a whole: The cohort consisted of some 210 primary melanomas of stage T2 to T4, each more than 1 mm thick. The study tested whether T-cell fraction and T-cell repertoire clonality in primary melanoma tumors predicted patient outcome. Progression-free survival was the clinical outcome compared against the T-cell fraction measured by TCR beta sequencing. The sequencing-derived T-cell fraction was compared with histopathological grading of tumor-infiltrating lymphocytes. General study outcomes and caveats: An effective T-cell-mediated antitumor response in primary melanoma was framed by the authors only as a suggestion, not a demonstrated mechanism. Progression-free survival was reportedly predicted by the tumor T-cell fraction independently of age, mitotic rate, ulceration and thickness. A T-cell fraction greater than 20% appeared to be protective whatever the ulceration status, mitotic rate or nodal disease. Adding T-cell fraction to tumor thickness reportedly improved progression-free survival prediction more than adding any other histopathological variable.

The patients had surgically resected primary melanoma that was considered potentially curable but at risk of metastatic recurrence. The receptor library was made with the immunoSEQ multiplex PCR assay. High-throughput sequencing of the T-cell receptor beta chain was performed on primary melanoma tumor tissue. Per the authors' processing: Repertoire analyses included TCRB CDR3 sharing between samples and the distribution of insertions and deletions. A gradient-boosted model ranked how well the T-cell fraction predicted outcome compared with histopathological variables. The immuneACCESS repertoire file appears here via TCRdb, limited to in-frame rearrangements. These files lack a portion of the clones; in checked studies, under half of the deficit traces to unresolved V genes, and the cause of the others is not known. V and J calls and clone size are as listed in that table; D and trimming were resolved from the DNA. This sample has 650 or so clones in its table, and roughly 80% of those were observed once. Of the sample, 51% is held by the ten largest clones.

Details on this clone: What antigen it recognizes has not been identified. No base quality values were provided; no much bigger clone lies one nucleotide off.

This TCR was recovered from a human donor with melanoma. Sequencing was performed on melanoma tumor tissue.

The CDR3 corresponds to CASSLEVIGGREDEQYF. In nucleotides, the sequence is TGTGCCAGCAGTTTAGAGGTTATAGGCGGGAGGGAAGACGAGCAGTACTTC. The chain joins TRBV28 to TRBJ2-7, with 9 central nucleotides matching TRBD2. For this chain, trimming is 2 bases at the V end and 5 bases at the J end, and the number of junction bases without a gene match is 13. CDR1 MDHEN and CDR2 SYDVKM were looked up in the germline V gene. From its cysteine to its phenylalanine, the CDR3 spans 17 amino acids. The retained sequence is limited to the CDR3, 51 bases, with the frame set at the first base.